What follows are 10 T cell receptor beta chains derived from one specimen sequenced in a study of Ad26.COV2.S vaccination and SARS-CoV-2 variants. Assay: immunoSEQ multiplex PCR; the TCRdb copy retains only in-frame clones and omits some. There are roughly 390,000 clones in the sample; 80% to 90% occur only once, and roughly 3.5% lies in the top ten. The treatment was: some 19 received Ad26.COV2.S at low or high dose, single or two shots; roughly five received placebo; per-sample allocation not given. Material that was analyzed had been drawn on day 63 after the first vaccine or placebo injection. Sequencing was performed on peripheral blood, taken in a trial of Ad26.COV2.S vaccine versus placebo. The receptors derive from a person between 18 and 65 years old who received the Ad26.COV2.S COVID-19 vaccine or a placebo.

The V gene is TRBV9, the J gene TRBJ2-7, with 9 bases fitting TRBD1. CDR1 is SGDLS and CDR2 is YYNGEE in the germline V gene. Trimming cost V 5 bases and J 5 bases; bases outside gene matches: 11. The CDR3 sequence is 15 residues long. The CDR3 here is CASSGGTGFSHEQYF. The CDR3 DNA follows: TGTGCCAGCAGTGGAGGGACAGGGTTCTCTCACGAGCAGTACTTC.

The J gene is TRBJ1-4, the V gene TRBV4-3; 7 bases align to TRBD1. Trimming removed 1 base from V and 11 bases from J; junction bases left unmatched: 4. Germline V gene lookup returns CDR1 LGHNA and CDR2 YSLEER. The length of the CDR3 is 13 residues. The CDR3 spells CASSQAAGGKLFF. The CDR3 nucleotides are TGCGCCAGCAGCCAAGCGGCAGGGGGGAAACTGTTTTTT.

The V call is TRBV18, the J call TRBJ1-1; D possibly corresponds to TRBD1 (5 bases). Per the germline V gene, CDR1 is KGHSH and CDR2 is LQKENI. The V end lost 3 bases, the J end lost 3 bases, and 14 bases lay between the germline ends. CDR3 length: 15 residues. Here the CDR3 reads CASSPVSGRDTEAFF. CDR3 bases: TGTGCCAGCTCACCTGTTTCAGGGAGGGACACTGAAGCTTTCTTT. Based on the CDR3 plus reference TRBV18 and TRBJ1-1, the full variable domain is NAGVMQNPRHLVRRRGQEARLRCSPMKGHSHVYWYRQLPEEGLKFMVYLQKENIIDESGMPKERFSAEFPKEGPSILRIQQVVRGDSAAYFCASSPVSGRDTEAFFGQGTRLTVV.

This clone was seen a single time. CDR3 bases: TGCGCCAGCAGCTGGGGGACAGGGGAGGAAAAACTGTTTTTT. This gives the protein CASSWGTGEEKLFF. This chain connects TRBV5-1 to TRBJ1-4; the match to TRBD1 covers 10 bases. V dropped 3 bases and J dropped 8; count of bases not matched to a gene: 4. In germline, CDR1 is SGHRS, CDR2 YFSETQ. The CDR3 loop spans 14 amino acids.

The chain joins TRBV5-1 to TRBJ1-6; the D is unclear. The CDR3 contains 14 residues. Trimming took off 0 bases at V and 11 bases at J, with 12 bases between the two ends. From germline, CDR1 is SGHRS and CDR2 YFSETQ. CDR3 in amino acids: CASSLGVVGAPLHF. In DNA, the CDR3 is TGCGCCAGCAGCTTGGGGGTCGTTGGGGCACCCCTCCACTTT.

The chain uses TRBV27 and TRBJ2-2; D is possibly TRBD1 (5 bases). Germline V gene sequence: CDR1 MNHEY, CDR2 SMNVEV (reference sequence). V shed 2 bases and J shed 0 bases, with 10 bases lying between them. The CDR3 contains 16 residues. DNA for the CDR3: TGTGCCAGCAGTTTACAGGGAATTGCGAACACCGGGGAGCTGTTTTTT. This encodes CASSLQGIANTGELFF.

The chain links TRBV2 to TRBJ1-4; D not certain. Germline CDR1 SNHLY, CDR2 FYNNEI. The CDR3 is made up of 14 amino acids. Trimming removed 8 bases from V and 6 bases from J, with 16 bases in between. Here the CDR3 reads CASAKEARHEKLFF. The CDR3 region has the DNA TGTGCCAGCGCGAAGGAAGCTCGTCATGAAAAACTGTTTTTT.

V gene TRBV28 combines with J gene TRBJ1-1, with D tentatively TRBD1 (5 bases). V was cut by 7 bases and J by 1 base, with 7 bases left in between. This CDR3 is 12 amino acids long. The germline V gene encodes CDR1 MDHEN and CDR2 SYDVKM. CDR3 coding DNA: TGTGCCAGCACTGGGGCGAACACTGAAGCTTTCTTT. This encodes CASTGANTEAFF.

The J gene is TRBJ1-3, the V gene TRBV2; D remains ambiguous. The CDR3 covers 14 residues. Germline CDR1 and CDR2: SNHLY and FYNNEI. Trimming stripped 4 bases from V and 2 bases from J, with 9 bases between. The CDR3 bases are TGTGCCAGCAGTGTGCGGGTAGCTGGAAACACCATATATTTT. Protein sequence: CASSVRVAGNTIYF.

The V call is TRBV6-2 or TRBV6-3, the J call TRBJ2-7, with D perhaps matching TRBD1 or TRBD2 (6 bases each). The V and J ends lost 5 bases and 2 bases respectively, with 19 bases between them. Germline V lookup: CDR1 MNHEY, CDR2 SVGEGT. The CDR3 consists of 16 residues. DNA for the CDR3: TGTGCCAGCAGTACCTCGGGAAGGGGGGCAGCCTACGAGCAGTACTTC. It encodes CASSTSGRGAAYEQYF.